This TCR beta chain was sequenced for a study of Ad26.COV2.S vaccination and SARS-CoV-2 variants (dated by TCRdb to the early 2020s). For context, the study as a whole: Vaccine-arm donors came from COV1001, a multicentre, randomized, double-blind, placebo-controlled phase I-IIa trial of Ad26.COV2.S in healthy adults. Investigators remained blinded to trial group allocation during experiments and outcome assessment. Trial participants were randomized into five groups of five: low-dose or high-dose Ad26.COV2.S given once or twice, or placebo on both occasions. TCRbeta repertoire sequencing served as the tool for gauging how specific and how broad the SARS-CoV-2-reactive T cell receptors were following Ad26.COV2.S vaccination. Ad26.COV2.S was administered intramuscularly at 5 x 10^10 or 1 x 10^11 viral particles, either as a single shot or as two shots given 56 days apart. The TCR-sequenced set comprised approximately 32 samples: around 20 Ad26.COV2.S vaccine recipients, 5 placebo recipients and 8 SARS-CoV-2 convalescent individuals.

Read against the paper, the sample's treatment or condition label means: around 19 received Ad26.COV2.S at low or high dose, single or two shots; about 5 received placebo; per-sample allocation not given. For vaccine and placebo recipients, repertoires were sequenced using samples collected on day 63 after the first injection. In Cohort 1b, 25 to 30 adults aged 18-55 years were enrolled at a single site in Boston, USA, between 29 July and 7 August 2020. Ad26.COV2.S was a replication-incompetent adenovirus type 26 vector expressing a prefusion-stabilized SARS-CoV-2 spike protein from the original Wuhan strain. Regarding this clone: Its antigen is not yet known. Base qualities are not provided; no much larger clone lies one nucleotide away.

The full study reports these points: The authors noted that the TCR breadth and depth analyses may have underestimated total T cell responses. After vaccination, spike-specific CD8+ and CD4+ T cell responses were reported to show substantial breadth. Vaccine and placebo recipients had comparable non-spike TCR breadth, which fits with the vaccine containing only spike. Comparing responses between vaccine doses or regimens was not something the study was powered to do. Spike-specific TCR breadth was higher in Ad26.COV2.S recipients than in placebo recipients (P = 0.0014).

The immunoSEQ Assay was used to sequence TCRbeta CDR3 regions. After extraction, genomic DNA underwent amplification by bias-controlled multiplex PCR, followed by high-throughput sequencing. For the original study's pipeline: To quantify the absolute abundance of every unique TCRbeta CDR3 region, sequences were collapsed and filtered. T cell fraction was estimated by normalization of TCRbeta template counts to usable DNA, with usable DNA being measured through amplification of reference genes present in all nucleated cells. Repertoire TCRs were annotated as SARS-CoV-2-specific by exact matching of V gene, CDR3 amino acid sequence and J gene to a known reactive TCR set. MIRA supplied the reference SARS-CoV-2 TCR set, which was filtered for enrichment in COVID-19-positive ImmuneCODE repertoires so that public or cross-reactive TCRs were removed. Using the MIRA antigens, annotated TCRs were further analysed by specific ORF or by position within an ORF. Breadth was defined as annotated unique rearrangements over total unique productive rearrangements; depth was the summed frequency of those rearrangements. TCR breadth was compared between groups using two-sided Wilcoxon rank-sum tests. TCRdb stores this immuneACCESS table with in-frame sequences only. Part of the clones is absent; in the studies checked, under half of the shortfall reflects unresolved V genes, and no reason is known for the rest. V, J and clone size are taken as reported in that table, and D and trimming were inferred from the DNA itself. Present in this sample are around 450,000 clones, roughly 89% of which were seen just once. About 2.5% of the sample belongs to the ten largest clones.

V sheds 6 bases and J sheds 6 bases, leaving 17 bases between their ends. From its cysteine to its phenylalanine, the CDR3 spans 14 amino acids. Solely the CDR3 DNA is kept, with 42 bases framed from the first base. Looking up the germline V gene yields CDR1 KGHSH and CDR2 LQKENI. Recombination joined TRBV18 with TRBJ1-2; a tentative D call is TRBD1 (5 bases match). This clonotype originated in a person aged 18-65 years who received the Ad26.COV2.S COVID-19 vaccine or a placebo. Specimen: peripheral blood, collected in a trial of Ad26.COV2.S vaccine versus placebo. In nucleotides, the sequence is TGTGCCAGCTCGGCAACGACCCAGGGTGATGGCTACACCTTC. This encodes CASSATTQGDGYTF.